This T cell receptor (beta chain) was sequenced for a study of early T cells in non-severe SARS-CoV-2 infection. The library protocol tagged individual cDNA molecules with unique molecular identifiers. Using its own MiXCR run on the 5' RACE reads, TCRdb lists one record per CDR3 protein. The table lists some 34,000 distinct CDR3 sequences, approximately 7.1% of them singletons, with about an eighth in the top ten. This clonotype has just a few counts. Losses at the gene ends were 7 bases for V and 4 bases for J; bases not matched to a gene: 10. Germline lookup yields CDR1 LNHDA and CDR2 SQIVND (reference sequence). The CDR3 consists of 15 residues.

The chain has TRBV19 and TRBJ2-3, with TRBD1 matching 8 bases. The TCR was taken from an adult who was a healthcare worker with PCR-confirmed SARS-CoV-2 infection or an uninfected control (not recorded which). Here the sequenced sample was whole blood, taken at baseline. CDR3 in amino acids: CASTHGAGGADTQYF. In DNA form, the CDR3 reads TGTGCCAGTACCCATGGGGCAGGGGGCGCAGATACGCAGTATTTT.